The 24 T cell receptor beta chains below all came from one sample that was sequenced in a study of breast tumors, draining lymph nodes, adjacent tissues. The lymph nodes were axillary draining lymph nodes from breast cancer patients. Using its own MiXCR run on the multiplex PCR reads, TCRdb lists one record per CDR3 protein. Of approximately 300,000 distinct CDR3 sequences listed, 30% are singletons. Source material: axillary lymph node tissue. The receptors shown here come from a female donor with breast cancer. Some clones in this sample may be carry-over from other donors' samples.

This clonotype has a count of ten or more. V and J are TRBV5-4 and TRBJ2-7, with 10 nucleotides matching TRBD1. The length of the CDR3 is 14 residues. With 4 bases clipped from V and 6 bases from J, the junction kept 7 bases outside the gene matches. In germline, CDR1 is SGHNT, CDR2 YYREEE (reference sequence). CDR3 protein: CASSRPGQGSEQYF. The CDR3 region has the DNA TGTGCCAGCAGCCGTCCGGGACAGGGGTCCGAGCAGTACTTC.

This clonotype was recorded many times. V usage is TRBV5-5 and J usage is TRBJ1-2; D is perhaps TRBD1 (5 bases). With 2 bases removed from V and 4 bases from J, the gap between germline ends came to 9 bases. The CDR3 length is 13 residues. Germline CDR1 SGHKS, CDR2 YYEKEE (reference sequence). CDR3: CASSLRQGYGYTF. The CDR3 nucleotides are TGTGCCAGCAGCTTACGGCAGGGCTATGGCTACACCTTC.

This clonotype was counted many times. This chain connects TRBV4-1 to TRBJ2-2; no clear D gene. The CDR3 is 16 residues long. The germline gives CDR1 MGHRA, CDR2 YSYEKL. Trimming took 0 bases from V and 5 from J, leaving 13 bases between them. CDR3 loop: CASSQDGRMGTGELFF. The CDR3 nucleotides are TGCGCCAGCAGCCAAGATGGGCGGATGGGGACCGGGGAGCTGTTTTTT.

For this clonotype: A single base separates this from a much larger clone, so it may be a read error. The conserved phenylalanine or tryptophan is not found at the CDR3 terminus, so this likely reflects a read error. The rearrangement joins TRBV11-2 to TRBJ2-7; TRBD1 matches 8 bases. Germline loops: CDR1 SGHAT, CDR2 FQNNGV. This CDR3 spans 15 amino acids. The V gene end was trimmed by 6 bases and the J gene end by 3 bases; junction bases not matched to a gene: 10. The DNA for the CDR3 is TGTGCCAGCAGATCCGGGACAGGCCTAAACTACGAGCAGTACCTC. Amino acid sequence: CASRSGTGLNYEQYL.

This clonotype has ten or more counts. The rearrangement links TRBV7-2 to TRBJ1-2; 9 bases are a match to TRBD1. The V gene end was trimmed by 0 bases and the J gene end by 8 bases; junction bases not matched to a gene: 4. From germline, CDR1 is SGHTA and CDR2 FQGNSA. This CDR3 contains 14 residues. CDR3 nucleotides: TGTGCCAGCAGCTTAGCGGGGACAGGGAGAGGCTACACCTTC. It translates to CASSLAGTGRGYTF.

In this sample, this clonotype turned up many times. This rearrangement joins TRBV20-1 to TRBJ1-6; D unclear. Germline loops: CDR1 DFQATT, CDR2 SNEGSKA (reference sequence). The V and J ends lost 5 bases and 2 bases respectively, with 10 bases between them. The CDR3 runs 14 residues. CDR3 DNA: TGCAGTGCTCGGGGATTCACCTATAATTCACCCCTCCACTTT. This sequence encodes CSARGFTYNSPLHF.

This clonotype was counted ten times or more. The chain employs TRBV9 and TRBJ2-7, with 12 positions matching TRBD2. The germline V gene encodes CDR1 SGDLS and CDR2 YYNGEE. This CDR3 comprises 15 residues. The junction had 3 bases not matched to a gene; V was cut back by 3 bases and J by 2 bases. CDR3 sequence reads: CASSEGLAGPYEQYF. The CDR3 DNA reads TGTGCCAGCAGCGAGGGACTAGCGGGTCCCTACGAGCAGTACTTC.

This clonotype was observed many times. J is TRBJ2-2 and V is TRBV14; a possible D gene is TRBD1 (6 bases). V shed 0 bases and J shed 3 bases, with 11 bases lying between them. The germline gives CDR1 SGHDN, CDR2 FVKESK. The CDR3 length is 16 residues. The CDR3 is CASSQEGAGYTGELFF. The CDR3 DNA is TGTGCCAGCAGCCAAGAGGGGGCAGGGTACACCGGGGAGCTGTTTTTT.

In this sample, this clonotype turned up many times. The CDR3 loop reads CASGLVLAGVSSGANVLTF. In DNA, the CDR3 is TGTGCTAGTGGCCTAGTACTAGCGGGAGTTAGCTCTGGGGCCAACGTCCTGACTTTC. V usage is TRBV12-5 and J usage is TRBJ2-6, with TRBD2 matching over 11 bases. CDR3 length: 19 amino acids. Per the germline V gene, CDR1 is LGHNT and CDR2 is FRNRAP. The V gene end was trimmed by 6 bases and the J gene end by 0 bases; junction bases not matched to a gene: 10. The full variable domain, with the rest looked up from reference TRBV12-5 and TRBJ2-6, is DARVTQTPRHKVTEMGQEVTMRCQPILGHNTVFWYRQTMMQGLELLAYFRNRAPLDDSGMPKDRFSAEMPDATLATLKIQPSEPRDSAVYFCASGLVLAGVSSGANVLTFGAGSRLTVL.

This chain joins TRBV10-3 and TRBJ2-1, with TRBD2 matching over 11 bases. With 6 bases clipped from V and 4 bases from J, the junction kept 5 bases outside the gene matches. CDR3 length: 15 amino acids. In germline, CDR1 is ENHRY, CDR2 SYGVKD. DNA for the CDR3: TGTGCCATCAGCATGGGGACTAGCGGTTACAATGAGCAGTTCTTC. Its translation: CAISMGTSGYNEQFF.

This clonotype was observed at least ten times. The chain uses TRBV12-3 or TRBV12-4 and TRBJ2-1; D not certain. The CDR3 is 16 residues long. Trimming stripped 1 base from V and 0 bases from J, with 10 bases between. This CDR3 reads CASSLVGLSSYNEQFF. The CDR3 DNA sequence: TGTGCCAGCAGTTTAGTAGGGCTTAGCTCCTACAATGAGCAGTTCTTC.

Note on this clonotype: This is likely a read error, given that the CDR3 carries no conserved phenylalanine or tryptophan at its end. J is TRBJ2-5 and V is TRBV10-3; TRBD2 agrees at 9 bases. The V gene's germline CDR1 is ENHRY and CDR2 SYGVKD. The CDR3 totals 19 residues. The CDR3 spells CASSYSRQGRELAGETQYL. The CDR3 region has the DNA TGTGCCAGCAGTTACTCGAGGCAGGGGCGAGAGCTAGCGGGGGAGACCCAGTACCTC.

Of note for this clonotype: This sequence may be a read error, since a much larger clone differs from it by one base. This chain connects TRBV4-2 to TRBJ2-3; the D gene is possibly TRBD2 (6 bases). CDR3 length: 14 amino acids. Germline V gene sequence: CDR1 LGHNA, CDR2 YNFKEQ. In DNA form, the CDR3 reads TGTGCCAGCACCCAAGAACGCGGGGAATGGACGCAGTATTTT. Protein: CASTQERGEWTQYF.

In its sample, this clonotype was seen many times. J is TRBJ1-5 and V is TRBV19; a weak D match, TRBD1 (6 bases). The CDR3 has 14 amino acids. CDR1 is LNHDA and CDR2 is SQIVND in the germline V gene (reference sequence). V lost 7 bases to trimming and J lost 5 bases, with 15 bases between them. CDR3 nucleotide sequence: TGTGCCAGTACCGTTTGGGGGGCCGATCAGCCCCAGCATTTT. As protein: CASTVWGADQPQHF.

Comment on this clonotype: The junction departs from the called germline gene at one end, perhaps through a read error. The rearrangement joins TRBV29-1 to TRBJ1-2, with a tentative D call TRBD1 (5 bases). This CDR3 has 13 residues. Germline lookup yields CDR1 SQVTM and CDR2 ANQGSEA. In nucleotides, the CDR3 is TGCGGCGTTAACAGGCGAGCTAACTATGGCTACACCTTC. Protein product: CGVNRRANYGYTF.

In its sample, this clonotype was seen many times. The chain has TRBV20-1 and TRBJ2-5; a possible D gene is TRBD2 (5 bases). The V end lost 1 base, the J end lost 5 bases, and 8 bases lay between the germline ends. This CDR3 contains 12 residues. Germline CDR1 DFQATT, CDR2 SNEGSKA (reference sequence). The CDR3 loop reads CSARVAQETQYF. CDR3 nucleotides: TGCAGTGCTAGAGTAGCGCAGGAGACCCAGTACTTC.

As regards this clonotype: The junction departs from the called germline gene at one end, perhaps through a read error. CDR3 loop: CASSLSVTGGFNGQFF. The DNA for the CDR3 is TGTGCCAGCAGCTTATCCGTGACAGGGGGCTTTAATGGGCAGTTCTTC. This chain joins TRBV11-2 and TRBJ2-1; the match to TRBD1 covers 10 bases. CDR3 length: 16 residues. The germline V gene has CDR1 SGHAT and CDR2 FQNNGV.

This clonotype was detected once. The junction shows a germline mismatch at one end, possibly a read error. The chain joins TRBV7-7 to TRBJ2-7; a weak D match, TRBD2 (7 bases). Per germline, CDR1 SSHAT and CDR2 FNYEAQ (reference sequence). This CDR3 is 16 amino acids long. For the CDR3, the DNA is TGTGCTAGCAGCTCCCCCGTGGGGGGGGCTTTGAACGAGCGGTACTTC. Translation gives CASSSPVGGALNERYF. The whole variable domain, remainder taken from reference TRBV7-7 and TRBJ2-7, is GAGVSQSPRYKVTKRGQDVTLRCDPISSHATLYWYQQALGQGPEFLTYFNYEAQPDKSGLPSDRFSAERPEGSISTLTIQRTEQRDSAMYRCASSSPVGGALNERYFGPGTRLTVT.

There are many counts of this clonotype. CDR3 sequence (DNA): TGTGCCAGTAGTCCCCGGACTAGCCGGGAGCTGTTTTTT. Amino acid sequence: CASSPRTSRELFF. The chain uses TRBV19 and TRBJ2-2; 8 nucleotides line up with TRBD2. Germline V gene data show CDR1 as LNHDA and CDR2 as SQIVND (reference sequence). V trimming: 5 bases; J trimming: 9 bases; junction bases outside the gene matches: 5. The CDR3 runs to 13 residues.

This clonotype has a count of ten or more. The chain uses TRBV5-4 and TRBJ1-2; a possible D gene is TRBD1 (6 bases). The CDR3 runs to 14 residues. Looked up from germline, CDR1 is SGHNT and CDR2 is YYREEE (reference sequence). V gave up 3 bases and J gave up 8 bases, with 17 bases separating them. The CDR3 DNA sequence: TGTGCCAGCAGCTCCATTCCAGGGGCCAGAGGCTACACCTTC. Amino acid sequence: CASSSIPGARGYTF.

At least ten counts were recorded for this clonotype. The chain uses TRBV5-8 and TRBJ2-3; tentatively, D is TRBD2 (5 bases). The length of the CDR3 is 13 residues. Trimming shortened V by 2 bases and J by 4 bases, and 8 bases separated the two germline ends. Germline-derived CDR1 and CDR2 are SGHTS and YDEGEE. CDR3 sequence reads: CASSFWTADTQYF. The CDR3 region has the DNA TGTGCCAGCAGCTTTTGGACTGCAGATACGCAGTATTTT.

In this sample, this clonotype turned up many times. The chain uses TRBV24-1 and TRBJ1-5, with D unclear. The germline V and J ends were trimmed by 3 bases and 5 bases, with 10 bases remaining between them. This CDR3 contains 14 residues. Germline CDR1 reads KGHDR; CDR2 reads SFDVKD. CDR3 sequence (DNA): TGTGCCACCAGTGATGGACGGCGGTATCAGCCCCAGCATTTT. It encodes CATSDGRRYQPQHF.

The V gene is TRBV10-3, the J gene TRBJ2-3, with 7 positions matching TRBD1. The CDR3 is 18 amino acids. Trimming took 10 bases from V and 2 from J; bases not matched to a gene: 21. CDR1 is ENHRY, CDR2 SYGVKD, per germline. The CDR3 region has the DNA TGTGCCAGCTCACCACGACGACGAGGGGACAGAGACACAGATACGCAGTATTTT. It yields the protein CASSPRRRGDRDTDTQYF.

This clonotype was seen many times. V gene TRBV29-1 combines with J gene TRBJ2-5; perhaps TRBD1 as D (5 bases). The germline V and J ends were trimmed by 0 bases and 1 base, with 12 bases remaining between them. CDR1 SQVTM and CDR2 ANQGSEA come from the germline V gene. The CDR3 loop spans 15 amino acids. CDR3 sequence reads: CSVEDIKGRQETQYF. As DNA, the CDR3 is TGCAGCGTTGAAGATATCAAGGGGCGCCAAGAGACCCAGTACTTC.